The 7 T cell receptor beta chains below all came from one sample that was sequenced in a study of T-cell memory formation after mild COVID-19. Each CDR3 protein is one row after TCRdb ran MiXCR on the 5' RACE reads. The sample holds about 140,000 distinct CDR3 sequences, more than 13% seen once. Material: PBMCs or a T cell subset sorted from them (not recorded which). The receptors were gathered from an adult woman who had mild COVID-19 (a few samples of this study predate the infection). Cell type and time point are not known.

The V gene is TRBV7-9, the J gene TRBJ2-7; the match to TRBD1 covers 10 bases. Trimming removed 4 bases from V and 0 bases from J; junction bases left unmatched: 6. Per germline, CDR1 SEHNR and CDR2 FQNEAQ (reference sequence). This CDR3 comprises 16 residues. DNA of the CDR3: TGTGCCAGCAGCTCCGACAGGGGGCTCCTCTCCTACGAGCAGTACTTC. As protein: CASSSDRGLLSYEQYF.

The rearrangement uses TRBV12-3 or TRBV12-4 and TRBJ2-2, with D perhaps TRBD1 or TRBD2 (5 bases each). The ends were cut back, 10 bases at V and 6 bases at J, with 24 bases in the middle. The CDR3 is 16 residues long. The CDR3 spells CATAQGTPAVAGELFF. The CDR3, as DNA: TGTGCCACCGCCCAAGGGACCCCCGCCGTGGCCGGGGAGCTGTTTTTT.

The table lists this clonotype with many counts. CDR3 sequence reads: CASSSNYEQYF. The CDR3 nucleotides read TGTGCCAGCAGTTCCAACTACGAGCAGTACTTC. The V gene is TRBV27, the J gene TRBJ2-7, with unresolved D. CDR3 length: 11 amino acids. Germline values: CDR1 MNHEY, CDR2 SMNVEV (reference sequence). V was clipped by 4 bases and J by 3 bases, with 4 bases between them.

This chain links TRBV6-6 with TRBJ1-4, with D unresolved. V lost 4 bases, J lost 3 bases, and 9 bases lay in between. Germline CDR1 reads MNHNY; CDR2 reads SVGAGI (reference sequence). The CDR3 is 14 residues long. The CDR3 DNA sequence: TGTGCCAGCAGTTCCTCAACGGCTAATGAAAAACTGTTTTTT. Protein: CASSSSTANEKLFF.

The sample holds a few counts of this clonotype. The rearrangement joins TRBV14 to TRBJ2-1, with TRBD2 as a possible D gene (6 bases). There are 15 residues in the CDR3. V was cut by 1 base and J by 9 bases, with 16 bases left in between. CDR1 is SGHDN and CDR2 is FVKESK in the germline V gene. The CDR3 nucleotides are TGTGCCAGCAGCCAAGGGACACCGCGGGAAGTTGAGCAGTTCTTC. It specifies CASSQGTPREVEQFF.

The J gene is TRBJ1-3, the V gene TRBV4-3; D ambiguous. The germline V and J ends were trimmed by 0 bases and 1 base, with 10 bases remaining between them. The V gene's germline CDR1 is LGHNA and CDR2 YSLEER. This CDR3 contains 16 residues. The CDR3 is CASSQDMEGSGNTIYF. In nucleotides, the CDR3 is TGCGCCAGCAGCCAAGATATGGAGGGTTCTGGAAACACCATATATTTT.

This clonotype was seen a few times. This sequence joins TRBV7-2 and TRBJ1-5; D unresolved. Deletions cut 1 base from V and 6 bases from J, with 4 bases between. The CDR3 has 12 residues. Germline CDR1 is SGHTA and CDR2 is FQGNSA. CDR3 sequence reads: CASSLGSQPQHF. CDR3 nucleotides: TGTGCCAGCAGCTTAGGTAGTCAGCCCCAGCATTTT.